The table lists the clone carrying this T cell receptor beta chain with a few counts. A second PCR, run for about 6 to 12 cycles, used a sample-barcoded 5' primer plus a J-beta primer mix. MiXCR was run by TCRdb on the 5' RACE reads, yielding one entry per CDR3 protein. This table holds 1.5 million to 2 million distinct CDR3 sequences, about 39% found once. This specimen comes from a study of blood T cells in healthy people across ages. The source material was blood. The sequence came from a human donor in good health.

CDR3 DNA: TGCAGTGCTAAATCCCCTTACACCTTC. Amino acids: CSAKSPYTF. The chain carries TRBV20-1 and TRBJ1-2; no firm D call. Germline V gene lookup returns CDR1 DFQATT and CDR2 SNEGSKA (reference sequence). The V end lost 4 bases, the J end lost 11 bases, and 8 bases lay between the germline ends. The CDR3 is made up of 9 amino acids.